This T cell receptor beta chain was obtained from a study of control samples from healthy donors and cancer patients. TCRdb's table, derived via immunoSEQ multiplex PCR, lists solely in-frame clones and lacks some. Of roughly 450,000 clones listed, approximately 90% are singletons. The CDR3 totals 17 residues. V was clipped by 2 bases and J by 7 bases; unmatched bases: 7. Germline loops: CDR1 LGHDT, CDR2 YNNKEL (reference sequence). The sample taken for sequencing was PBMCs. The receptor comes from a man aged 35 to 55 with head and neck cancer. The rearrangement joins TRBV3-1 (or the pseudogene TRBV3-2) to TRBJ2-1; 14 nucleotides agree with TRBD2. CDR3 DNA: TGTGCCAGCAGCCAACGACTAGCGGGAGGGATACGGAATGAGCAGTTCTTC. Residues: CASSQRLAGGIRNEQFF.